These 8 T cell receptor beta chains were sequenced from one sample in a study of CD8+ T cells in alopecia areata. RNA extraction and reverse transcription yielded cDNA as sequencing template. Libraries were prepared by immunoSEQ multiplex PCR; TCRdb keeps only in-frame clonotypes and omits some of them. Of roughly 190,000 clones in the sample, about three fifths are singletons; the top ten hold 1%. Treatment described: oral pan-JAK inhibitor, 5-10 mg twice daily. The specimen comprised CD4+ T cells sorted from blood, sampled at week 24, from a patient treated with tofacitinib. The receptors here all came from a human donor with alopecia areata.

This clone was observed a few times. V usage is TRBV25-1 and J usage is TRBJ2-5; the D is unclear. CDR3 length: 13 amino acids. Trimming cost V 3 bases and J 1 base, with 6 bases left between them. CDR1 MGHDK and CDR2 SYGVNS come from the germline V gene. CDR3: CASSEPFQETQYF. The CDR3 coding sequence is TGTGCCAGCAGTGAGCCTTTCCAAGAGACCCAGTACTTC.

V is TRBV30 and J is TRBJ1-4; 7 bases are shared with TRBD1. The trim removed 3 bases at V and 8 bases at J, leaving 12 bases unmatched. The CDR3 contains 15 residues. The germline gives CDR1 GTSNPN, CDR2 SVGIG (reference sequence). The DNA for the CDR3 is TGTGCCTGGAGCGGACAGGCGGGATCGCCCGAAAAACTGTTTTTT. This encodes CAWSGQAGSPEKLFF. Full variable domain (remainder filled in from reference TRBV30 and TRBJ1-4): SQTIHQWPATLVQPVGSPLSLECTVEGTSNPNLYWYRQAAGRGLQLLFYSVGIGQISSEVPQNLSASRPQDRQFILSSKKLLLSDSGFYLCAWSGQAGSPEKLFFGSGTQLSVL.

The genes are TRBV6-5 and TRBJ1-1; D remains unclear. This CDR3 is built from 13 residues. Trimming left V 0 bases short and J 7 bases short, with 9 bases between. The germline CDR1 and CDR2 sequences are MNHEY and SVGAGI. The CDR3 spells CASSYSMGVEAFF. The CDR3 DNA follows: TGTGCCAGCAGTTACTCGATGGGAGTTGAAGCTTTCTTT.

As to this clone: At one of its ends the junction is not consistent with the germline gene, which may arise from a read error. This sequence joins TRBV4-1 and TRBJ2-7; the match to TRBD1 covers 12 bases. CDR3 length: 16 amino acids. CDR1 and CDR2 from the germline V gene are MGHRA and YSYEKL. This CDR3 reads CASSQDGTGTGGRGHF. In nucleotides, the CDR3 is TGCGCCAGCAGCCAAGATGGGACTGGGACAGGGGGCAGGGGCCACTTC.

This clone was counted between two and nine times. The rearrangement uses TRBV30 and TRBJ1-2, with D maybe TRBD1 (5 bases). Germline CDR1 reads GTSNPN; CDR2 reads SVGIG (reference sequence). CDR3 length equals 15 residues. V was clipped by 4 bases and J by 4 bases, with 19 bases between them. CDR3 region: CAWTSGTWLGYGYTF. The DNA for the CDR3 is TGTGCCTGGACCTCCGGGACCTGGCTCGGCTATGGCTACACCTTC.

The chain carries TRBV15 and TRBJ1-1; no definite D call. Trimming stripped 5 bases from V and 5 bases from J, with 9 bases between. This CDR3 spans 12 amino acids. Germline loops: CDR1 LNHNV, CDR2 YYDKDF (reference sequence). In DNA, the CDR3 is TGTGCCACCAGCTTGGGTGAGACTGAAGCTTTCTTT. This sequence encodes CATSLGETEAFF.

A single count supports this clone. The V and J genes are TRBV18 and TRBJ1-6; weak D call: TRBD1 (6 bases). V was shortened by 0 bases and J by 8 bases, with 8 bases between the two germline ends. The length of the CDR3 is 14 residues. The germline V gene encodes CDR1 KGHSH and CDR2 LQKENI. The CDR3 DNA is TGTGCCAGCTCACCACCGGGGGCGGATTCACCCCTCCACTTT. Protein sequence: CASSPPGADSPLHF.

The J gene is TRBJ2-5, the V gene TRBV7-2, with a tentative D call TRBD1 (6 bases). Germline V CDR1 and CDR2: SGHTA, FQGNSA. V lost 3 bases and J 2 bases, leaving 10 bases between the germline ends. The CDR3 contains 14 residues. The CDR3 DNA follows: TGTGCCAGCAGCTTCCGGGACAAACAAGAGACCCAGTACTTC. Translation: CASSFRDKQETQYF.